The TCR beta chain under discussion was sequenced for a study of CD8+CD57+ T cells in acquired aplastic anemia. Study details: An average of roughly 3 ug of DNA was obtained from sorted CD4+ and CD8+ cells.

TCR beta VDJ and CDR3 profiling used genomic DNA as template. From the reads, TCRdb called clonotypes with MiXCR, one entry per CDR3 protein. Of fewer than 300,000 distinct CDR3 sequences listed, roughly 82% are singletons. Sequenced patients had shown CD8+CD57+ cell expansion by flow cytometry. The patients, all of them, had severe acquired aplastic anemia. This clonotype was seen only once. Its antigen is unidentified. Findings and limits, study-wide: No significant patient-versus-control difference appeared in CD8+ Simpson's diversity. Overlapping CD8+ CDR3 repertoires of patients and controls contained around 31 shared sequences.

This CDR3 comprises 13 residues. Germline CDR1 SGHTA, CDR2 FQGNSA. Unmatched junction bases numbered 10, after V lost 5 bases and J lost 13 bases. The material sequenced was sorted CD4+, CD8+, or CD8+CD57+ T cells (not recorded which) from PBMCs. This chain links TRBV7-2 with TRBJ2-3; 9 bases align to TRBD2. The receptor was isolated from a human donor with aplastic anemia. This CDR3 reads CASSGGGGATEYF. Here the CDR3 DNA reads TGTGCCAGCAGCGGCGGGGGGGGAGCTACTGAGTATTTT.